This TCR beta chain was obtained from a study of control samples from healthy donors and cancer patients. The germline gives CDR1 ENHRY, CDR2 SYGVKD. With 5 bases clipped from V and 5 bases from J, the junction kept 7 bases outside the gene matches. The CDR3 extends over 14 amino acids. The data were produced by immunoSEQ multiplex PCR, yet TCRdb's version contains in-frame clones alone and is incomplete. The sample shows more than 140,000 clones, roughly 92% of them seen only once. This clonotype originated in a man aged 40-50 years in good health. The chain has TRBV10-3 and TRBJ2-7; 9 nucleotides line up with TRBD1. The source material was blood. CDR3 sequence: CAISLQGAIDEQYF. In DNA form, the CDR3 reads TGTGCCATCAGTTTACAGGGGGCCATCGACGAGCAGTACTTC.